This T cell receptor beta chain is drawn from a study of blood T cell repertoires in COVID-19. Sequencing was performed with immunoSEQ multiplex PCR; in TCRdb, only in-frame clones are kept and a portion is missing. The sample holds some 320,000 clones, 89% seen once. This CDR3 has 16 residues. V shed 4 bases and J shed 5 bases, with 18 bases lying between them. Germline-derived CDR1 and CDR2 are MDHEN and SYDVKM. The TCR sequence derives from a man between 60 and 75 years old who had recovered from COVID-19. The chain couples TRBV28 to TRBJ2-1; tentative D call: TRBD2 (5 bases). The sequencing input was PBMCs or T cells enriched from blood (not recorded which). CDR3 residues: CASSSGIRGSDNEQFF. The CDR3 region has the DNA TGTGCCAGCAGTTCCGGTATTCGCGGGTCAGACAATGAGCAGTTCTTC.